This T cell receptor beta chain stems from a study of OX40 agonist ivuxolimab in advanced cancers. General study results and limits: Specificity for antigen went undetermined in the expanded peripheral T cells.

Here immunoSEQ multiplex PCR was the method, and the copy in TCRdb shows in-frame clones only, minus some. The table records 11,000 or so clones, 80% to 90% of them present only once. For this clone: Its target is unknown. One junction end disagrees with the germline gene, perhaps due to a read error.

In germline, CDR1 is SGDLS, CDR2 YYNGEE. The CDR3 runs to 12 residues. The sequence was collected from an adult with an advanced solid tumor such as melanoma, head and neck, liver or kidney cancer. The rearrangement joins TRBV9 to TRBJ2-7; 8 bases fit TRBD2. Sequencing was performed on CD4+ or CD8+ T cells sorted from blood, taken in a trial of the OX40 agonist ivuxolimab. The CDR3 region is CASSAGGAPRSF. The CDR3 region has the DNA TGTGCCAGCAGCGCGGGGGGGGCCCCACGGTCGTTC.